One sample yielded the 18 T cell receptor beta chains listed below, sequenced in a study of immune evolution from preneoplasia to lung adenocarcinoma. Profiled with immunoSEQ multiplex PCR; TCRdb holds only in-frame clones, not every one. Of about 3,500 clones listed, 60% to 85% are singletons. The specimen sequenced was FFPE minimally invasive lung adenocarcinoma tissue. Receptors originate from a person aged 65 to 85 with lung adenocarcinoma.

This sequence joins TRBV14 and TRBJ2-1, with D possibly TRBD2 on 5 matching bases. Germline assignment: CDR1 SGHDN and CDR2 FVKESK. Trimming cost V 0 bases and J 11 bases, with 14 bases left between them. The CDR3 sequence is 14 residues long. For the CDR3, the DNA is TGTGCCAGCAGCCAAGAAGGGCTATTCGGGAAGCAGTTCTTC. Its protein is CASSQEGLFGKQFF.

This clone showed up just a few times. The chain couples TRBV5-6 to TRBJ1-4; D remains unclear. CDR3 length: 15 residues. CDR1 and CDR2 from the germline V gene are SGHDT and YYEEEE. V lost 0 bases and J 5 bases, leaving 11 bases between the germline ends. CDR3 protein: CASSLVGGENEKLFF. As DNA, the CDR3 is TGTGCCAGCAGCTTGGTGGGTGGGGAAAATGAAAAACTGTTTTTT.

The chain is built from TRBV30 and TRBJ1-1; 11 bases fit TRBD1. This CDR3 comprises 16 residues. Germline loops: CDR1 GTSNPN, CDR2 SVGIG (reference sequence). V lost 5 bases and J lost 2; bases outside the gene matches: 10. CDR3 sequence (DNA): TGTGCCTGGGGAGGGGGACAGGGGGGGCAAAACACTGAAGCTTTCTTT. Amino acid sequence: CAWGGGQGGQNTEAFF.

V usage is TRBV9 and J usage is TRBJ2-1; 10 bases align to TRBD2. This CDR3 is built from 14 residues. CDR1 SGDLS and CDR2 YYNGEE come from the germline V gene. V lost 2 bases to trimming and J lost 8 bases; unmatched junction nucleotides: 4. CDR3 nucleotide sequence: TGTGCCAGCAGCGTCTTAACTAGCGGGGATGAGCAGTTCTTC. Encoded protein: CASSVLTSGDEQFF.

Here the CDR3 DNA reads TGCAGCGTTGAATCGAGAGGGAACACTGAAGCTTTCTTT. It encodes CSVESRGNTEAFF. The rearrangement joins TRBV29-1 to TRBJ1-1; D ambiguous. Trimming removed 2 bases at V and 1 base at J, with 8 bases between. Germline CDR1 and CDR2: SQVTM and ANQGSEA. The CDR3 runs 13 residues.

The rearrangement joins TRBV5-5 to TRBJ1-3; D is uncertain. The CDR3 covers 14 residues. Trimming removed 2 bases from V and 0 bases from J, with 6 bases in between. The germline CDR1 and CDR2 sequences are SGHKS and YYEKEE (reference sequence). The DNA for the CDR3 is TGTGCCAGCAGCTTAACCGCCTCTGGAAACACCATATATTTT. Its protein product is CASSLTASGNTIYF.

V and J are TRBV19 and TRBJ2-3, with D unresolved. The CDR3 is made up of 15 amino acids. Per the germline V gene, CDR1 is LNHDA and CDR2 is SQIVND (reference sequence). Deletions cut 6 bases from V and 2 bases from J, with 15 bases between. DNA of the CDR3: TGTGCCAGTAGGGCAGGCGAGGCAGCCACAGATACGCAGTATTTT. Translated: CASRAGEAATDTQYF.

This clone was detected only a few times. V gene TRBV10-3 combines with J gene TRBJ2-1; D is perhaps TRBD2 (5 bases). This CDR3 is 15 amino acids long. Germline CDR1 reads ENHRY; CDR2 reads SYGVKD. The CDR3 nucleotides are TGTGCGATTTCAGGAGGCGAGGGCTCCTACAATGAGCAGTTCTTC. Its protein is CAISGGEGSYNEQFF.

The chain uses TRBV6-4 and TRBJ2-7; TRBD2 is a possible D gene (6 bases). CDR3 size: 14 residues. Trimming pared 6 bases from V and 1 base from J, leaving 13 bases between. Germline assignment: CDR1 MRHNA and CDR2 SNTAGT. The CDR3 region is CASSAMGGSYEQYF. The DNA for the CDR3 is TGTGCCAGCAGCGCCATGGGAGGTTCCTACGAGCAGTACTTC.

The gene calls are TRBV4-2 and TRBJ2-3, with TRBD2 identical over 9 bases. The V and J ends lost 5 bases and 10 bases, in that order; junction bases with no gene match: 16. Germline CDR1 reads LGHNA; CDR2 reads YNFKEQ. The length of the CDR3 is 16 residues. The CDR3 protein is CASSERGSGRVGAQYF. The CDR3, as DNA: TGTGCCAGCAGCGAACGGGGTAGCGGGAGAGTGGGAGCGCAGTATTTT.

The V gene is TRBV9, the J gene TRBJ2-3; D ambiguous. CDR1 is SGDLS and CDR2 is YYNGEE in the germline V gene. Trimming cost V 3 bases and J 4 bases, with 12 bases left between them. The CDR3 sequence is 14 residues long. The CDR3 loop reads CASSAGSGPDTQYF. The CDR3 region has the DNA TGTGCCAGCAGCGCCGGATCGGGTCCAGATACGCAGTATTTT.

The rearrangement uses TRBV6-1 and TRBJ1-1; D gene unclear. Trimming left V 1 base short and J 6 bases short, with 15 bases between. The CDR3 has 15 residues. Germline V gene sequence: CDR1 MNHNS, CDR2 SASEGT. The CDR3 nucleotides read TGTGCCAGCAGTGAAGACTACAGCCCCGATGCTGAAGCTTTCTTT. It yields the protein CASSEDYSPDAEAFF.

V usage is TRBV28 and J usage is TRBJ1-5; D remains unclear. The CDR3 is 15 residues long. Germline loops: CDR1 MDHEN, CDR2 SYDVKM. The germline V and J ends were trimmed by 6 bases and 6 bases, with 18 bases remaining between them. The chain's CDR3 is CASRPWAGQAQPQHF. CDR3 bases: TGTGCCAGCAGACCCTGGGCGGGTCAGGCTCAGCCCCAGCATTTT.

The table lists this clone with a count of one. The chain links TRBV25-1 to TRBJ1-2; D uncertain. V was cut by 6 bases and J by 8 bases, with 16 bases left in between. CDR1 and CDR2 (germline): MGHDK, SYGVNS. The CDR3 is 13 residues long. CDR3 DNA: TGTGCCAGCAGACTAGACCTTTTGGGCGGCTACACCTTC. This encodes CASRLDLLGGYTF.

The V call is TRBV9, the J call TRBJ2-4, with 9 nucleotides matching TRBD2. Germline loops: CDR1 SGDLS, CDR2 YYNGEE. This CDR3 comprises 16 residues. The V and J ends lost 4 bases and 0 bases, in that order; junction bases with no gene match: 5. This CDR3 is CASSSRTSAAKNIQYF. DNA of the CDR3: TGTGCCAGCAGCTCCAGGACTAGCGCAGCCAAAAACATTCAGTACTTC.

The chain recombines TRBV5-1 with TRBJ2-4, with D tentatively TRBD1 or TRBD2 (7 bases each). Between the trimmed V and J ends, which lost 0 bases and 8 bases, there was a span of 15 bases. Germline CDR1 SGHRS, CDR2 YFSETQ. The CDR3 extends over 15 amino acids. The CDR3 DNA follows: TGCGCCAGCAGCTTGGCCTCCGCAGGGGGGGACATTCAGTACTTC. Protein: CASSLASAGGDIQYF.

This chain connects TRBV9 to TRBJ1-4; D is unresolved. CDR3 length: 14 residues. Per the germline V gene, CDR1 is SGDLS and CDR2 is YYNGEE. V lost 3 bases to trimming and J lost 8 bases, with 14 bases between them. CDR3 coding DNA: TGTGCCAGCAGCGCTGGACGAAAGGAGGAAAAACTGTTTTTT. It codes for CASSAGRKEEKLFF.

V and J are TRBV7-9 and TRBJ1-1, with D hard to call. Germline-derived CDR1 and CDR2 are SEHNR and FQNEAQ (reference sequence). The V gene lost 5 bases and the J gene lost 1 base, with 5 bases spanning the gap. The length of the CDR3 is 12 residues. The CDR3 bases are TGTGCCAGCAGCCGGAGGAACACTGAAGCTTTCTTT. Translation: CASSRRNTEAFF. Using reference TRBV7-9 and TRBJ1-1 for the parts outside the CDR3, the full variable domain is DTGVSQNPRHKITKRGQNVTFRCDPISEHNRLYWYRQTLGQGPEFLTYFQNEAQLEKSRLLSDRFSAERPKGSFSTLEIQRTEQGDSAMYLCASSRRNTEAFFGQGTRLTVV.